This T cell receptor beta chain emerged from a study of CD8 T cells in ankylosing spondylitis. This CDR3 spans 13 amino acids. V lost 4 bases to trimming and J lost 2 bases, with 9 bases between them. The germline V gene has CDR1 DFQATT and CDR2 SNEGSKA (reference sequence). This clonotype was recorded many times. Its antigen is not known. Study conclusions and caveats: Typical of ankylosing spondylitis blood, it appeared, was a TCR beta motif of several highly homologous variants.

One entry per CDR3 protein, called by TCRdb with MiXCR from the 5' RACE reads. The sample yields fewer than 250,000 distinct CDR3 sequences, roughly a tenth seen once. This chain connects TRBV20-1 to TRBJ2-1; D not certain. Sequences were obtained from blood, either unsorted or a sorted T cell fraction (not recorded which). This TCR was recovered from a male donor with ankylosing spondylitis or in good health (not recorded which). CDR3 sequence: CSATLPAYNEQFF. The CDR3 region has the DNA TGCAGTGCTACGCTCCCGGCCTACAATGAGCAGTTCTTC.